This entry lists 8 T cell receptor beta chains sequenced from one sample in a study of cytotoxic CD8 clonotypes in ibrutinib-treated CLL. Some clones are missing from TCRdb's copy, which holds only in-frame ones; the method was immunoSEQ multiplex PCR. The sample lists around 70,000 clones; 70% to 90% were seen once. The starting material was PBMCs, obtained at disease progression, from a patient treated with ibrutinib. These receptors all stem from a human donor with chronic lymphocytic leukemia.

The rearrangement uses TRBV10-2 and TRBJ2-5, with a weak D call TRBD1 (6 bases). The V end lost 4 bases, the J end lost 4 bases, and 10 bases lay between the germline ends. Germline V gives CDR1 WSHSY, CDR2 SAAADI. This CDR3 is built from 13 residues. CDR3 sequence (DNA): TGCGCCAGCAGTGGGACAGTTAGAGAGACCCAGTACTTC. Protein product: CASSGTVRETQYF.

The chain couples TRBV7-8 to TRBJ1-3; D call uncertain. V shed 5 bases and J shed 1 base, with 12 bases lying between them. From germline, CDR1 is SGHVS and CDR2 FQNEAQ. CDR3 length equals 15 residues. The CDR3 loop reads CASSRGWGSGNTIYF. For the CDR3, the DNA is TGTGCCAGCAGCCGAGGATGGGGATCTGGAAACACCATATATTTT.

The chain is built from TRBV7-6 and TRBJ2-2; a weak D match, TRBD2 (6 bases). Germline V gene lookup returns CDR1 SGHVS and CDR2 FNYEAQ. V was shortened by 2 bases and J by 6 bases, with 10 bases between the two germline ends. The length of the CDR3 is 14 residues. Here the CDR3 reads CASSLLGEAGELFF. The DNA for the CDR3 is TGTGCCAGCAGCTTACTAGGGGAGGCCGGGGAGCTGTTTTTT.

The V and J genes are TRBV6-5 and TRBJ2-3; a weak D match, TRBD2 (6 bases). Trimming left V 10 bases short and J 0 bases short, with 14 bases between. The CDR3 covers 14 residues. The germline gives CDR1 MNHEY, CDR2 SVGAGI. Here the CDR3 DNA reads TGTGCCACCCAGCGGCGGGGTAGCACAGATACGCAGTATTTT. Translated, it gives CATQRRGSTDTQYF.

V usage is TRBV7-9 and J usage is TRBJ1-3, with D uncertain. This CDR3 has 15 residues. V dropped 2 bases and J dropped 0 bases, with 8 bases sitting between them. In germline, CDR1 is SEHNR, CDR2 FQNEAQ (reference sequence). CDR3 protein: CASSLSGSSGNTIYF. The CDR3 DNA is TGTGCCAGCAGCTTATCGGGAAGCTCTGGAAACACCATATATTTT.

The V and J genes are TRBV11-2 and TRBJ2-5; 12 bases agree with TRBD1. The V gene end was trimmed by 2 bases and the J gene end by 5 bases; junction bases not matched to a gene: 9. This CDR3 is built from 17 residues. The germline gives CDR1 SGHAT, CDR2 FQNNGV. The CDR3 DNA sequence: TGTGCCAGCAGCTTAAATATGGGACAGGGGGCCGGGGAGACCCAGTACTTC. It specifies CASSLNMGQGAGETQYF.

The chain is built from TRBV7-9 and TRBJ1-2, with a weak D call TRBD1 (5 bases). This CDR3 comprises 13 residues. The ends were cut back, 4 bases at V and 4 bases at J, with 10 bases in the middle. Germline V CDR1 and CDR2: SEHNR, FQNEAQ (reference sequence). The CDR3 sequence: CASSSRGTYGYTF. CDR3 sequence (DNA): TGTGCCAGCAGCTCAAGGGGTACCTATGGCTACACCTTC.

J is TRBJ1-4 and V is TRBV4-1, with no clear D. CDR3 length equals 15 residues. Between the trimmed V and J ends, which lost 2 bases and 1 base, there was a span of 8 bases. The V gene's germline CDR1 is MGHRA and CDR2 YSYEKL. CDR3 sequence: CASSQPGLTNEKLFF. Written as DNA, the CDR3 is TGCGCCAGCAGCCAACCGGGCCTAACTAATGAAAAACTGTTTTTT.